This T cell receptor beta chain was identified during a study of cytomegalovirus exposure and HLA in healthy donors. Study-level results: The HLA-A and HLA-B alleles of most subjects were reportedly predicted accurately from TCR beta sequences.

V was shortened by 5 bases and J by 3 bases, with 16 bases between the two germline ends. Germline assignment: CDR1 SGHNT and CDR2 YENEEA. CDR3 length: 15 amino acids. PCR primers comprised 60 Vbeta and 13 Jbeta primers. Source study methods: A follow-up analysis tallied some 80 million unique TCR beta chains, approximately 11 million shared. Libraries were prepared by immunoSEQ multiplex PCR; TCRdb keeps only in-frame clonotypes and omits some of them. V and J calls and clone size are given by that table; D and trimming were obtained from the DNA. The sample contains some 170,000 clones, roughly 85% of which appear only once. In the case of this clone: Antigen: not known.

The chain carries TRBV11-3 and TRBJ1-1; TRBD1 is a possible D gene (5 bases). Specimen: PBMCs. This clonotype originated in a middle-aged man in good health and CMV-seropositive. The CDR3 nucleotides read TGTGCCAGCAGCCTTACACCACAGGCCGACACTGAAGCTTTCTTT. Translating it yields CASSLTPQADTEAFF.